These 13 T cell receptor beta chains came from one sample sequenced in a study of T and B cells in COVID-19 patients. TRB rearrangements were amplified by multiplex PCR with BIOMED2 TRB-A/B primers. Using its own MiXCR run on the multiplex PCR reads, TCRdb lists one record per CDR3 protein. The table lists approximately 3,000 distinct CDR3 sequences, 22% of them singletons, with 15% to 20% in the top ten. Blood genomic DNA input for TRB amplification was 250-500 ng. The sample taken for sequencing was blood. The receptors come from a human donor with active COVID-19.

A few counts support this clonotype. This rearrangement joins TRBV5-1 to TRBJ2-6; D not resolved. There are 13 residues in the CDR3. Germline V gives CDR1 SGHRS, CDR2 YFSETQ. V lost 7 bases, J lost 2 bases, and 7 bases lay in between. In DNA, the CDR3 is TGCGCCAGCCTTGAGGCTGGGGCCAACGTCCTGACTTTC. Translating it yields CASLEAGANVLTF.

In its sample, this clonotype ranks as medium-sized. The J gene is TRBJ2-1, the V gene TRBV29-1; D is perhaps TRBD2 (5 bases). Trimming pared 3 bases from V and 5 bases from J, leaving 11 bases between. Germline V CDR1 and CDR2: SQVTM, ANQGSEA. The CDR3 has 13 amino acids. This chain's CDR3 is CSVEASRNNEQFF. The CDR3 DNA follows: TGCAGCGTTGAGGCTAGCAGAAACAATGAGCAGTTCTTC.

Within the sample, this clonotype is medium-sized. V usage is TRBV18 and J usage is TRBJ2-7; D is perhaps TRBD1 or TRBD2 (5 bases each). CDR3 length equals 15 residues. Trimming removed 3 bases at V and 3 bases at J, with 15 bases between. CDR1 and CDR2 (germline): KGHSH, LQKENI. This CDR3 is CASSPPGRPDYEQYF. The CDR3 DNA reads as TGTGCCAGCTCACCCCCGGGACGTCCTGACTACGAGCAGTACTTC.

This chain uses TRBV18 with TRBJ2-1, with D unresolved. V lost 2 bases and J lost 0, with 11 bases in between. Germline V gene lookup returns CDR1 KGHSH and CDR2 LQKENI. This CDR3 comprises 16 residues. CDR3 protein: CASSPYSASSYNEQFF. The DNA of the CDR3 is TGTGCCAGCTCACCATACTCGGCCTCCTCCTACAATGAGCAGTTCTTC.

There are a few counts of this clonotype. This chain joins TRBV5-1 and TRBJ2-2, with D possibly TRBD2 on 6 matching bases. This CDR3 is built from 16 residues. V was pared by 5 bases and J by 2 bases, with 16 bases between. Germline assignment: CDR1 SGHRS and CDR2 YFSETQ. The CDR3 sequence: CASSSGTFSNTGELFF. The CDR3 nucleotides read TGCGCCAGCAGTTCCGGGACTTTCTCCAACACCGGGGAGCTGTTTTTT.

By share of the sample, this clonotype is medium-sized. This sequence joins TRBV5-4 and TRBJ2-1; 9 bases are shared with TRBD2. The V gene's germline CDR1 is SGHNT and CDR2 YYREEE (reference sequence). The CDR3 spans 14 residues. V lost 4 bases, J lost 6 bases, and 5 bases stayed unmatched. The CDR3 coding sequence is TGTGCCAGCAGCCCGGGGACTAGCCCCAATGAGCAGTTCTTC. This translates into CASSPGTSPNEQFF.

V and J are TRBV7-2 and TRBJ2-1; TRBD2 might be the D (6 bases). The CDR3 length is 15 residues. Trimming took off 3 bases at V and 6 bases at J, with 15 bases between the two ends. Germline CDR1 SGHTA, CDR2 FQGNSA. CDR3 in amino acids: CASSFGTLTGNEQFF. The CDR3 region has the DNA TGTGCCAGCAGCTTTGGGACTCTGACGGGCAATGAGCAGTTCTTC.

Notes on this clonotype: A read error may explain this, as a much larger clone is one base away. The CDR3 protein is CASRGSDRWDTKAFF. In nucleotides, the CDR3 is TGTGCCAGCAGGGGATCGGACAGGTGGGACACTAAAGCTTTCTTT. The V and J genes are TRBV6-5 and TRBJ1-1; TRBD1 matches at 7 bases. This CDR3 has 15 residues. CDR1 MNHEY and CDR2 SVGAGI come from the germline V gene.

V and J are TRBV6-5 and TRBJ1-5; 7 nucleotides match TRBD1. CDR1 is MNHEY, CDR2 SVGAGI, per germline. J gave up 5 bases and V 10 bases, and 8 bases lay outside the gene matches. This CDR3 has 13 amino acids. In nucleotides, the CDR3 is TGTGCCACCCAGACAGGGCCCCATCAGCCCCAGCATTTT. Translated: CATQTGPHQPQHF.

In its sample, this clonotype ranks as medium-sized. The rearrangement links TRBV19 to TRBJ2-4, with unresolved D. The CDR3 is made up of 13 amino acids. The V gene lost 3 bases and the J gene lost 7 bases, with 10 bases spanning the gap. Germline V lookup: CDR1 LNHDA, CDR2 SQIVND (reference sequence). DNA of the CDR3: TGTGCCAGTAGTATGAAGGGTTCGAACATTCAGTACTTC. This sequence encodes CASSMKGSNIQYF. Together with reference TRBV19 and TRBJ2-4, the CDR3 gives the full variable domain: DGGITQSPKYLFRKEGQNVTLSCEQNLNHDAMYWYRQDPGQGLRLIYYSQIVNDFQKGDIAEGYSVSREKKESFPLTVTSAQKNPTAFYLCASSMKGSNIQYFGAGTRLSVL.

By share, this clonotype ranks as medium-sized. The chain carries TRBV6-1 and TRBJ1-1; tentative D call: TRBD1 (6 bases). From germline, CDR1 is MNHNS and CDR2 SASEGT. The CDR3 covers 11 residues. V shed 7 bases and J shed 7 bases, with 10 bases lying between them. In nucleotides, the CDR3 is TGTGCCAGCACCGGACAGTTTGAAGCTTTCTTT. Translation: CASTGQFEAFF.

This sequence joins TRBV5-6 and TRBJ2-7, with a weak D call TRBD2 (6 bases). With 4 bases removed from V and 0 bases from J, the gap between germline ends came to 14 bases. Germline CDR1 SGHDT, CDR2 YYEEEE. The CDR3 spans 15 residues. In DNA, the CDR3 is TGTGCCAGCAGCCGCTTAGCGGAACTCTCCTACGAGCAGTACTTC. Protein: CASSRLAELSYEQYF.

V is TRBV7-2 and J is TRBJ2-6; no reliable D call. Trimming shortened V by 8 bases and J by 2 bases, and 7 bases separated the two germline ends. The germline CDR1 and CDR2 sequences are SGHTA and FQGNSA. The CDR3 loop spans 13 amino acids. The CDR3 DNA is TGTGCCAGCGCCCCAGCTGGGGCCAACGTCCTGACTTTC. Its translation: CASAPAGANVLTF.